The 21 T cell receptor beta chains below come from one sample, sequenced in a study of response to subunit inactivated influenza vaccine (dated by TCRdb to 2016 to 2018). Library creation used RT-PCR. The run used an Illumina HiSeq 2500. The public sequencing data were trimmed at Q25 with fastp and processed into clonotypes with MiXCR by TCRdb, which kept only in-frame beta chains. Rows merge per CDR3 protein into single entries with the most common DNA and genes. The sample records about 540,000 distinct CDR3 sequences, under 25% of which are singletons. Clones ranked in the top ten supply 2.5% to 3% of the sample. These data also formed part of another study, on T cells expressing NK-cell markers. The second publication reports: TCR beta cDNA libraries were made by 5'RACE template switching that added a universal primer site and unique molecular identifiers.

This specimen was CD4+ T cells sorted from PBMCs, taken about 12 days after vaccination. The source is a man aged 45-65 years who received an inactivated influenza vaccine. Donor details come from another sample of the same person, matched by shared clones.

V is TRBV12-3 or TRBV12-4 and J is TRBJ1-5; maybe TRBD1 (6 bases). Trimming removed 6 bases from V and 4 bases from J, with 22 bases in between. The CDR3 loop spans 17 amino acids. The CDR3 bases are TGTGCCAGCAGGACGGGGGGGGCCCGAGATGGTAATCAGCCCCAGCATTTT. The encoded protein is CASRTGGARDGNQPQHF.

This clonotype was picked up one time. J is TRBJ2-7 and V is TRBV29-1, with a possible D match to TRBD1 (5 bases). The V gene lost 4 bases and the J gene lost 6 bases, with 13 bases spanning the gap. Germline values: CDR1 SQVTM, CDR2 ANQGSEA. The CDR3 totals 12 residues. Here the CDR3 reads CSVAPQGFEQYF. In nucleotides, the CDR3 is TGCAGCGTTGCACCTCAGGGCTTCGAGCAGTACTTC.

This clonotype was counted a few times. This chain links TRBV4-3 with TRBJ2-7; a weak D match, TRBD2 (5 bases). This CDR3 is built from 15 residues. The germline CDR1 and CDR2 sequences are LGHNA and YSLEER. Trimming pared 0 bases from V and 0 bases from J, leaving 9 bases between. Here the CDR3 DNA reads TGCGCCAGCAGCCAAGAGCGGGTTAGCTCCTACGAGCAGTACTTC. Translating it yields CASSQERVSSYEQYF.

The chain is built from TRBV5-1 and TRBJ2-6; TRBD1 matches at 8 bases. This CDR3 has 13 amino acids. With V trimmed by 4 bases and J by 12 bases, 6 bases remained unmatched. Germline V gene lookup returns CDR1 SGHRS and CDR2 YFSETQ. CDR3 sequence: CASSGGQVPVLTF. CDR3 DNA sequence: TGCGCCAGCAGCGGGGGACAGGTCCCCGTCCTGACTTTC.

This clonotype was seen repeatedly, ten times or more. This chain connects TRBV12-3 or TRBV12-4 to TRBJ1-3; D not certain. The CDR3 is 14 residues long. Trimming removed 7 bases from V and 0 bases from J, with 10 bases in between. The CDR3 sequence: CASTRDYSGNTIYF. The CDR3 DNA is TGTGCCAGCACCCGGGATTACTCTGGAAACACCATATATTTT.

This clonotype was picked up a small number of times. V and J are TRBV6-1 and TRBJ1-4, with TRBD1 identical over 8 bases. V was clipped by 5 bases and J by 6 bases; unmatched bases: 5. CDR3 size: 14 residues. From germline, CDR1 is MNHNS and CDR2 SASEGT. CDR3 sequence (DNA): TGTGCCAGCAGTCGCAGGGGGCTAGATGAAAAACTGTTTTTT. Its translation is CASSRRGLDEKLFF.

J is TRBJ2-6 and V is TRBV7-2; D gene uncertain. Germline CDR1 is SGHTA and CDR2 is FQGNSA. Trimming removed 4 bases at V and 0 bases at J, with 10 bases between. The CDR3 totals 16 residues. The CDR3 coding sequence is TGTGCCAGCAGCTCACCAGAAAGCTCTGGGGCCAACGTCCTGACTTTC. This gives the protein CASSSPESSGANVLTF. The full variable domain, with the rest looked up from reference TRBV7-2 and TRBJ2-6, is GAGVSQSPSNKVTEKGKDVELRCDPISGHTALYWYRQSLGQGLEFLIYFQGNSAPDKSGLPSDRFSAERTGGSVSTLTIQRTQQEDSAVYLCASSSPESSGANVLTFGAGSRLTVL.

The chain couples TRBV25-1 to TRBJ1-3; 11 bases map to TRBD1. The germline gives CDR1 MGHDK, CDR2 SYGVNS. The CDR3 sequence is 17 residues long. With V trimmed by 4 bases and J by 4 bases, 9 bases remained unmatched. For the CDR3, the DNA is TGTGCCAGCAGTGCTAGCCTAGGGACAGGGGGAGGAAACACCATATATTTT. It codes for CASSASLGTGGGNTIYF.

The J gene is TRBJ2-7, the V gene TRBV20-1; D not resolved. In germline, CDR1 is DFQATT, CDR2 SNEGSKA (reference sequence). This CDR3 region has 14 residues. With 6 bases removed from V and 7 bases from J, the gap between germline ends came to 22 bases. The CDR3 loop reads CSAPPGGRQREQYF. Written as DNA, the CDR3 is TGCAGTGCACCGCCGGGCGGCCGACAACGGGAGCAGTACTTC.

This chain joins TRBV7-2 and TRBJ2-4; 7 bases align to TRBD1. The CDR3 length is 14 residues. The trim removed 5 bases at V and 6 bases at J, leaving 7 bases unmatched. Germline CDR1 and CDR2: SGHTA and FQGNSA. CDR3 amino acids: CASSQGGYPNIQYF. The CDR3 coding sequence is TGTGCCAGCAGCCAAGGGGGCTACCCAAACATTCAGTACTTC.

There are a few counts of this clonotype. The chain links TRBV10-3 to TRBJ1-4; no clear D. Germline V CDR1 and CDR2: ENHRY, SYGVKD. The CDR3 length is 15 residues. V was shortened by 0 bases and J by 4 bases, with 9 bases between the two germline ends. The CDR3 here is CAISESPGSNEKLFF. CDR3 DNA: TGTGCCATCAGTGAGTCACCGGGGAGTAATGAAAAACTGTTTTTT.

The chain carries TRBV2 and TRBJ1-5; 7 bases fit TRBD1. Germline V gene data show CDR1 as SNHLY and CDR2 as FYNNEI. With V trimmed by 8 bases and J by 4 bases, 5 bases remained unmatched. This CDR3 contains 13 residues. CDR3 protein: CASGDSRNQPQHF. The CDR3 DNA reads TGTGCCAGCGGGGACAGTAGGAATCAGCCCCAGCATTTT.

The V gene is TRBV6-1, the J gene TRBJ1-2; D may be TRBD1 (6 bases). Germline CDR1 is MNHNS and CDR2 is SASEGT. Trimming took off 6 bases at V and 4 bases at J, with 15 bases between the two ends. This CDR3 region has 14 residues. CDR3 DNA sequence: TGTGCCAGCAGGCCCCGGGGGCTGGCCTATGGCTACACCTTC. Encoded protein: CASRPRGLAYGYTF.

The chain is built from TRBV11-2 and TRBJ2-3; perhaps TRBD2 as D (6 bases). The CDR3 loop spans 15 amino acids. The germline V and J ends were trimmed by 3 bases and 0 bases, with 10 bases remaining between them. Germline loops: CDR1 SGHAT, CDR2 FQNNGV. For the CDR3, the DNA is TGTGCCAGCAGCTTTGGTGCGGGGAGCACAGATACGCAGTATTTT. It specifies CASSFGAGSTDTQYF.

This clonotype turned up a few times. CDR3 sequence (DNA): TGTGCCAGCAGCTTGTATTGGACGGAAGCTTTCTTT. Its protein product is CASSLYWTEAFF. The chain employs TRBV5-6 and TRBJ1-1; unclear D gene. CDR3 length: 12 amino acids. V was clipped by 1 base and J by 8 bases, with 9 bases between them. From germline, CDR1 is SGHDT and CDR2 YYEEEE.

The gene calls are TRBV12-3 or TRBV12-4 and TRBJ1-5, with TRBD1 matching 7 bases. The CDR3 has 15 amino acids. V dropped 8 bases and J dropped 4; count of bases not matched to a gene: 11. The CDR3, as DNA: TGTGCCAGCGGCCCCAACAGGGGTGGGAATCAGCCCCAGCATTTT. This sequence encodes CASGPNRGGNQPQHF.

The rearrangement links TRBV2 to TRBJ2-3; 11 bases are shared with TRBD2. Losses at the gene ends were 7 bases for V and 4 bases for J; bases not matched to a gene: 4. Per germline, CDR1 SNHLY and CDR2 FYNNEI. The CDR3 sequence is 14 residues long. The chain's CDR3 is CASKPGLAADTQYF. CDR3 nucleotides: TGTGCCAGCAAGCCGGGACTAGCGGCAGATACGCAGTATTTT.

The CDR3 reads CASSSWSSYNEQFF. The CDR3 coding sequence is TGTGCCAGCAGCTCCTGGAGCTCCTACAATGAGCAGTTCTTC. The V gene is TRBV7-9, the J gene TRBJ2-1; no clear D gene. V was cut by 4 bases and J by 0 bases, with 7 bases left in between. Per germline, CDR1 SEHNR and CDR2 FQNEAQ (reference sequence). CDR3 size: 14 residues.

This clonotype was seen only once. The chain combines TRBV6-1 with TRBJ2-2; D tentatively reads TRBD1 or TRBD2 (5 bases each). V was clipped by 6 bases and J by 4 bases, with 12 bases between them. The CDR3 has 14 amino acids. Per germline, CDR1 MNHNS and CDR2 SASEGT. CDR3 coding DNA: TGTGCCAGCAGCTCAGGGAGTGGCACCGGGGAGCTGTTTTTT. It encodes CASSSGSGTGELFF.

This clonotype came up a few times. V and J are TRBV2 and TRBJ1-1; TRBD1 aligns across 7 bases. V shed 5 bases and J 0 bases; nucleotides not matched to a gene: 6. Germline CDR1 and CDR2: SNHLY and FYNNEI. The CDR3 has 15 amino acids. CDR3: CASSIPGGMNTEAFF. As DNA, the CDR3 is TGTGCCAGCAGTATCCCAGGGGGGATGAACACTGAAGCTTTCTTT.

V gene TRBV6-5 combines with J gene TRBJ2-2, with D possibly called TRBD1 or TRBD2 (6 bases each). Germline V gene sequence: CDR1 MNHEY, CDR2 SVGAGI. Trimming pared 2 bases from V and 4 bases from J, leaving 11 bases between. The CDR3 is 15 residues long. The CDR3 region has the DNA TGTGCCAGCAGTTACCTAGGGGGGATCACCGGGGAGCTGTTTTTT. Its protein product is CASSYLGGITGELFF.